This TCR beta chain derives from a study of blood T cell repertoires in COVID-19. Original processing methods: The assay estimated nucleated cells by amplifying reference gene primers. Assay used: immunoSEQ multiplex PCR; TCRdb lists only in-frame clones, some missing. Clone size and V and J calls were adopted from that table, with D and trimming inferred from the DNA. The sample includes 110,000 to 150,000 clones, around 82% of them seen just once. Everyone who took part was roughly 18 to 100 years old, and they came from about 25 US areas. Self-reported history from a screening survey and questionnaire set each donor's cohort. The sequenced sample consisted of PBMCs or T cells enriched from blood (not recorded which). The TCR was taken from a man between 40 and 49 years old with acute COVID-19.

The DNA for the CDR3 is TGCGCCAGCAGCTTGGAACTCCTTGGTGAAAAACTGTTTTTT. Protein: CASSLELLGEKLFF. The V gene is TRBV5-1, the J gene TRBJ1-4, with D uncertain. CDR1 is SGHRS and CDR2 is YFSETQ in the germline V gene. The CDR3 totals 14 residues. V lost 0 bases, J lost 7 bases, and 10 bases lay in between.